This T cell receptor (beta chain) was captured by sequencing in a study of T cells in Graves' hyperthyroidism and ophthalmopathy. Whole-study findings and limits: Most expanded thyroid clonotypes above 0.001 also appeared in blood.

Absent ophthalmopathy progression within 18 months defined stable Graves' hyperthyroidism. Recently diagnosed hyperthyroidism of less than 2 months' duration affected patients aged 18 to 65. Cells are PBMCs isolated from roughly 10 ml of fresh blood. Regions amplified from RNA transcripts were the TCR beta CDR3 regions. HTBI primers drove first-round RT-PCR of the TCR CDR3. TCRdb reprocessed the multiplex PCR reads via MiXCR and lists one record per CDR3 protein. The data show 750,000 to 900,000 distinct CDR3 sequences, more than 30% seen once. CDR3 length equals 15 residues. CDR1 is SGDLS, CDR2 YYNGEE, per germline. V lost 5 bases and J 5 bases, leaving 20 bases between the germline ends. Comment on this clonotype: Antigen unknown.

The TCR was taken from a man between 18 and 35 years old with Graves' hyperthyroidism. This sequence joins TRBV9 and TRBJ2-7; TRBD1 is a possible D gene (5 bases). Material for sequencing was blood. The chain's CDR3 is CASSLSAGFGHEQYF. The CDR3 bases are TGTGCCAGCAGTTTATCGGCAGGGTTCGGCCACGAGCAGTACTTC.